Described below is a single T cell receptor beta chain sequence and its context. The PCR ran on 60 Vbeta and 13 Jbeta primers. Data came from immunoSEQ multiplex PCR; TCRdb stores just in-frame clones and leaves some out. The sample lists some 120,000 clones, around two thirds occurring once. These data originate in a study of cytomegalovirus exposure and HLA in healthy donors. The CDR3 has 14 amino acids. J lost 10 bases, V lost 7 bases, and 10 bases had no gene match. Germline V gene lookup returns CDR1 SEHNR and CDR2 FQNEAQ (reference sequence). V usage is TRBV7-9 and J usage is TRBJ1-6; the match to TRBD1 covers 7 bases. The receptor was isolated from a woman in her 40s in good health and CMV-seropositive. The sequenced sample was PBMCs. The DNA for the CDR3 is TGTGCCAGCACCCCGGGGGACAGAAACTCACCCCTCCACTTT. Amino acids: CASTPGDRNSPLHF.